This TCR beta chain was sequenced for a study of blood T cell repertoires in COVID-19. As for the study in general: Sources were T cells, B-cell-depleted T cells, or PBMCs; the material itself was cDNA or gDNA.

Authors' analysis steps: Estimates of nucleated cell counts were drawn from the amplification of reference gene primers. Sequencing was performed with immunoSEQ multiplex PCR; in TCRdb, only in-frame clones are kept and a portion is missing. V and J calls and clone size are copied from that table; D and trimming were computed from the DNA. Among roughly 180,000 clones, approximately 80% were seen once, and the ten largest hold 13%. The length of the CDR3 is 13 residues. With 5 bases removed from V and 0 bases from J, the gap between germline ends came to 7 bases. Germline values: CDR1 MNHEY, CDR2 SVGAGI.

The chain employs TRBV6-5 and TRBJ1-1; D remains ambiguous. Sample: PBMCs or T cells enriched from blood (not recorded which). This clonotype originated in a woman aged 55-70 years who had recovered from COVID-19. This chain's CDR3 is CASSRGVNTEAFF. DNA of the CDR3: TGTGCCAGCAGTCGCGGGGTGAACACTGAAGCTTTCTTT.